Listed below are T cell receptor beta chains from one sample, sequenced in a study of blood T cell repertoires in COVID-19. Some clones are missing from TCRdb's copy, which holds only in-frame ones; the method was immunoSEQ multiplex PCR. Altogether roughly 160,000 clones are present, less than 90% being singletons, with the ten largest covering around a quarter. Material: peripheral blood. Receptor source: a man aged 55-75 years with acute or convalescent COVID-19. Each CDR3 is given with its conserved first and last residue. A D gene is named only where the DNA matches it firmly. Clone size is not always given. Where it is, it says once, few, many or a class for expanded clones.

TRBJ2-1 | - | - | TRBV27 | CASSLSSYNEQFF | TGTGCCAGCAGTTTGAGCTCCTACAATGAGCAGTTCTTC
TRBJ2-1 | - | - | TRBV11-1 | CASSPPGRGFSVQFF | TGTGCCAGCAGCCCACCTGGACGGGGGTTCAGTGTGCAGTTCTTC
TRBJ2-1 | once | - | TRBV11-1 | CASSLVAGAWEQFF | TGTGCCAGCAGCTTAGTCGCGGGGGCTTGGGAGCAGTTCTTC
TRBJ2-1 | - | TRBD2 | TRBV4-1 | CASSQGLAGGANEQFF | TGCGCCAGCAGCCAAGGACTAGCGGGGGGTGCAAATGAGCAGTTCTTC
TRBJ2-1 | - | TRBD2 | TRBV5-4 | CASSLGEGQGAPYNEQFF | TGTGCCAGCAGCTTGGGGGAGGGCCAGGGAGCCCCTTACAATGAGCAGTTCTTC
TRBJ1-1 | - | - | TRBV6-5 | CASSYSGGLMNTEAFF | TGTGCCAGCAGTTACTCGGGGGGGCTGATGAACACTGAAGCTTTCTTT
TRBJ1-1 | - | TRBD1 | TRBV7-6 | CASSLAGGTHTEAFF | TGTGCCAGCAGCTTAGCAGGGGGCACCCACACTGAAGCTTTCTTT
TRBJ1-6 | few | TRBD1 | TRBV9 | CASSLSTGADSPLHF | TGTGCCAGCAGCCTCTCGACAGGGGCGGATTCACCCCTCCACTTT
TRBJ2-2 | few | - | TRBV7-9 | CASSPQVTGELFF | TGTGCCAGCAGCCCACAGGTTACCGGGGAGCTGTTTTTT
TRBJ2-6 | - | TRBD1 | TRBV30 | CAWAGTGGASGANVLTF | TGTGCCTGGGCTGGGACAGGGGGCGCATCTGGGGCCAACGTCCTGACTTTC
TRBJ1-1 | - | TRBD1 | TRBV2 | CASKPQGALNTEAFF | TGTGCCAGCAAGCCACAGGGGGCCCTGAACACTGAAGCTTTCTTT
TRBJ2-1 | - | TRBD2 | TRBV5-1 | CASSWGGGSYNEQFF | TGCGCCAGCAGCTGGGGCGGGGGCTCCTACAATGAGCAGTTCTTC
TRBJ1-1 | - | - | TRBV11-2 | CASSPRSTENTEAFF | TGTGCCAGCAGCCCGCGTTCCACAGAGAACACTGAAGCTTTCTTT
TRBJ1-2 | - | - | TRBV4-2 | CASSPRLADYGYTF | TGTGCCAGCAGCCCAAGGCTCGCGGACTATGGCTACACCTTC
TRBJ1-2 | - | - | TRBV5-5 | CASSRRAGNYGYTF | TGTGCCAGCAGTAGGCGGGCGGGGAACTATGGCTACACCTTC
TRBJ2-3 | - | TRBD2 | TRBV27 | CASSLSFLAGGPLADTQYF | TGTGCCAGCAGTTTATCGTTCCTAGCGGGAGGGCCTTTGGCAGATACGCAGTATTTT
TRBJ2-5 | - | TRBD2 | TRBV24-1 | CATSVFASGGRETQYF | TGTGCCACCAGTGTTTTTGCCTCGGGGGGACGGGAGACCCAGTACTTC
TRBJ2-1 | - | - | TRBV7-2 | CASSSLGYNEQFF | TGTGCCAGCAGCTCCCTAGGTTACAATGAGCAGTTCTTC
TRBJ2-1 | - | TRBD2 | TRBV19 | CATSRAGIYNEQFF | TGTGCCACTTCAAGAGCGGGGATTTACAATGAGCAGTTCTTC
TRBJ2-1 | - | TRBD2 | TRBV14 | CASSLRVAGYNEQFF | TGTGCCAGCAGCCTTAGGGTAGCGGGGTACAATGAGCAGTTCTTC
TRBJ2-4 | - | - | TRBV21-1 | CASSPGLAFPPFIQYF | TGTGCCAGCAGCCCGGGACTCGCATTTCCCCCATTCATTCAGTACTTC
TRBJ1-5 | - | - | TRBV19 | CASSILGAEPQHF | TGTGCCAGTAGTATCTTAGGGGCAGAGCCCCAGCATTTT
TRBJ1-2 | - | - | TRBV27 | CASSLGPGQPLNYGYTF | TGTGCCAGCAGTTTAGGGCCGGGACAACCCCTTAACTATGGCTACACCTTC
TRBJ2-3 | - | TRBD1 | TRBV10-2 | CASSESGTGGTDTQYF | TGCGCCAGCAGTGAGTCCGGGACAGGGGGCACAGATACGCAGTATTTT
TRBJ1-1 | - | TRBD1 | TRBV7-3 | CASSSTGGNTEAFF | TGTGCCAGCAGCTCGACAGGGGGAAACACTGAAGCTTTCTTT
TRBJ1-6 | - | - | TRBV19 | CASSIRRGLNSPLHF | TGTGCCAGTAGTATCAGGAGGGGATTGAATTCACCCCTCCACTTT
TRBJ1-1 | once | - | TRBV20-1 | CSASSYTEAFF | TGCAGTGCTAGCTCGTACACCGAAGCTTTCTTT
TRBJ1-1 | - | TRBD1 | TRBV7-9 | CASSSGDRVNTEAFF | TGTGCCAGCAGCTCGGGGGACAGAGTCAACACTGAAGCTTTCTTT
TRBJ2-3 | - | - | TRBV11-2 | CASRATTSTDTQYF | TGTGCCAGCAGGGCGACAACTAGCACAGATACGCAGTATTTT
TRBJ1-4 | - | TRBD1 | TRBV7-9 | CASSSRGQTLDNEKLFF | TGTGCCAGCAGCTCAAGGGGACAGACGCTGGATAATGAAAAACTGTTTTTT
TRBJ1-2 | - | TRBD1 | TRBV5-1 | CASSLRQGDSYTF | TGCGCCAGCAGCTTAAGACAGGGGGATAGCTACACCTTC
TRBJ2-3 | many | - | TRBV11-2 | CASSLNDFSYADTQYF | TGTGCCAGCAGCTTAAACGACTTCTCCTACGCAGATACGCAGTATTTT
TRBJ1-5 | - | - | TRBV6-1 | CASSERGRSNQPQHF | TGTGCCAGCAGTGAAAGGGGTCGGAGCAATCAGCCCCAGCATTTT
TRBJ1-2 | once | - | TRBV5-5 | CASSLAGGGYGYTF | TGTGCCAGCAGCTTGGCTGGCGGTGGGTATGGCTACACCTTC
TRBJ2-1 | - | - | TRBV3-1/TRBV3-2 | CASSLPRGEQFF | TGTGCCAGCAGCCTCCCTCGAGGGGAGCAGTTCTTC
TRBJ1-6 | - | - | TRBV11-2 | CASSLEAGQNSPLHF | TGTGCCAGCAGCTTAGAGGCGGGGCAGAATTCACCCCTCCACTTT
TRBJ2-7 | - | TRBD2 | TRBV27 | CASSLREGYEQYF | TGTGCCAGCAGTTTGCGGGAGGGCTACGAGCAGTACTTC
TRBJ2-5 | once | TRBD1 | TRBV18 | CASARDRGMETQYF | TGTGCCAGCGCCCGGGACAGGGGTATGGAGACCCAGTACTTC
TRBJ2-7 | - | TRBD2 | TRBV7-3 | CASSQLAGDSYEQYF | TGTGCCAGCAGCCAGCTGGCGGGAGATTCCTACGAGCAGTACTTC
TRBJ1-1 | - | - | TRBV5-6 | CASSLAGTPQAFF | TGTGCCAGCAGCTTGGCTGGGACACCGCAAGCTTTCTTT
TRBJ1-5 | - | TRBD1 | TRBV5-1 | CASSSTGDSDQPQHF | TGCGCCAGCAGCTCGACAGGGGACTCGGATCAGCCCCAGCATTTT
TRBJ1-2 | - | TRBD1 | TRBV9 | CASSPTSTGGGDYGYTF | TGTGCCAGCAGCCCCACCTCAACAGGGGGCGGGGACTATGGCTACACCTTC
TRBJ2-1 | - | - | TRBV9 | CASSVGMRQANNEQFF | TGTGCCAGCAGCGTAGGAATGAGACAGGCCAACAATGAGCAGTTCTTC
TRBJ1-5 | - | - | TRBV9 | CASSVGSSNQPQHF | TGTGCCAGCAGCGTAGGCAGTTCGAATCAGCCCCAGCATTTT
TRBJ2-5 | - | TRBD1 | TRBV19 | CASSSRQGAGTQETQYF | TGTGCCAGTAGTTCCCGACAGGGGGCCGGGACCCAAGAGACCCAGTACTTC
TRBJ1-5 | - | TRBD1 | TRBV18 | CASSPAPGGRIQPQHF | TGTGCCAGCTCACCAGCGCCAGGGGGTAGGATTCAGCCCCAGCATTTT
TRBJ2-7 | - | TRBD1 | TRBV27 | CASTGWDRDSYEQYF | TGTGCCAGCACCGGGTGGGACAGGGATTCCTACGAGCAGTACTTC
TRBJ2-1 | - | - | TRBV9 | CASSVYSLGGNEQFF | TGTGCCAGCAGCGTATATAGCTTGGGTGGCAATGAGCAGTTCTTC
TRBJ1-5 | - | - | TRBV6-5 | CASRPGIISNQPQHF | TGTGCCAGCAGGCCAGGGATTATAAGCAATCAGCCCCAGCATTTT
TRBJ2-5 | - | - | TRBV4-1 | CASSQNREGQETQYF | TGCGCCAGCAGCCAAAACAGGGAAGGGCAAGAGACCCAGTACTTC
TRBJ1-4 | once | - | TRBV6-5 | CASTVDRLANEKLFF | TGTGCCAGCACCGTCGACAGGCTCGCTAATGAAAAACTGTTTTTT
TRBJ1-5 | few | - | TRBV5-1 | CASRLEADSNQPQHF | TGCGCCAGCAGGTTAGAGGCTGATAGCAATCAGCCCCAGCATTTT
TRBJ1-5 | once | - | TRBV19 | CASTTGGVNQPQHF | TGTGCCAGTACTACCGGGGGGGTCAATCAGCCCCAGCATTTT
TRBJ1-6 | - | TRBD1 | TRBV25-1 | CASSESHPGQGLSPLHF | TGTGCCAGCAGTGAATCCCATCCGGGACAGGGTTTGTCACCCCTCCACTTT
TRBJ1-2 | - | TRBD1 | TRBV18 | CASSPMSGQGDYGYTF | TGTGCCAGCTCACCAATGTCAGGACAGGGGGACTATGGCTACACCTTC